The rows below give T cell receptor beta chains drawn from one sample of a study of CD8+ T cells in alopecia areata. Clones were read by immunoSEQ multiplex PCR, and TCRdb kept only the in-frame ones, dropping some. The data contain approximately 150,000 clones, roughly 50% of them singletons. The source was CD4+ T cells sorted from blood, collected between weeks 55 and 65, from a patient treated with tofacitinib. The source of these receptors is a human donor with alopecia areata. Each CDR3 is given with its conserved first and last residue.

j_call,v_call,cdr3_aa
TRBJ2-5,TRBV29-1,CSVPKAGAQETQYF
TRBJ1-2,TRBV6-5,CASSYSGRGYHGYTF
TRBJ2-3,TRBV29-1,CSVTNRADTQYF
TRBJ2-1,TRBV10-3,CAISDPKEGGPYNEQFF
NA,TRBV18,CASSPPASPGYEQYF
TRBJ1-1,TRBV5-1,CASSIDREAFF
TRBJ2-1,TRBV7-8,CASSVSGTASFNEQFF
TRBJ2-7,TRBV6-4,CASSDCGPGQETYEQYF
TRBJ2-2,TRBV30,CAWSVRQGGGELFF
TRBJ1-5,TRBV2,CASSEGRSSGPQHF
TRBJ1-2,TRBV29-1,CSVEGQTYGYTF
TRBJ1-2,TRBV6-5,CASSSYTIYGYTF
TRBJ1-2,TRBV7-3,CASSPGGASEYGYTF